The 11 T cell receptor beta chains listed next were all sequenced from one sample in a study of Tregs in tolerant kidney transplant recipients (dated by TCRdb to between 2017 and 2020). The time point label for this specimen denotes: blood sample drawn before combined kidney and bone marrow transplant. The library was obtained by the immunoSEQ multiplex PCR assay. Entries here come from immuneACCESS through TCRdb and include only in-frame sequences with V and J called. Some clones fail to appear in such tables; in the studies checked, an unresolved V gene covers under half of the shortfall, and the cause of the remainder is unknown. The table for this sample lists 50,000 or so clones. The ten largest make up roughly 0.8% of the sample. Material: CD4+ T cells from blood, obtained before the transplant. Every receptor here comes from a human donor who received a combined kidney and bone marrow transplant.

On this clone: The read gets to within 3 residues of the CDR3 end, and the germline J gene fills in the rest. This chain joins TRBV5-6 and TRBJ2-7; no reliable D call. This CDR3 spans 13 amino acids. Germline V gene sequence: CDR1 SGHDT, CDR2 YYEEEE. The germline V and J ends were trimmed by 4 bases and 6 bases, with 14 bases remaining between them. CDR3: CASSPQVKSEQYF. Incomplete CDR3 DNA: TGTGCCAGCAGCCCTCAGGTGAAATCCGAG.

Of note for this clone: Sequencing ends 3 residues short of the CDR3 end; the germline J gene provides the rest. The chain has TRBV7-2 and TRBJ1-3; TRBD1 matches at 8 bases. The CDR3 contains 12 residues. Per the germline V gene, CDR1 is SGHTA and CDR2 is FQGNSA. V lost 6 bases and J lost 7; bases outside the gene matches: 2. The CDR3 bases that were read are TGTGCCAGCAGGGACAGGGCGAACACC. Translated, it gives CASRDRANT. The CDR3 in its entirety is CASRDRANTIYF.

Turning to this clone: The sequence runs out 3 residues before the end of the CDR3; the remainder is reconstructed from the germline J gene. This chain uses TRBV18 with TRBJ2-3, with D uncertain. The CDR3 is 13 residues long. V was pared by 3 bases and J by 4 bases, with 8 bases between. The germline V gene has CDR1 KGHSH and CDR2 LQKENI. CDR3 bases read: TGTGCCAGCTCACCGACAAGGGCAGATACG. This sequence encodes CASSPTRADT. From start to end, the CDR3 is CASSPTRADTQYF.

To note about this clone: The read finishes 3 residues shy of the CDR3 end, and the germline J gene is used to complete it. The rearrangement uses TRBV2 and TRBJ2-7, with 9 bases identical to TRBD2. Unmatched junction bases numbered 8, after V lost 8 bases and J lost 0 bases. The CDR3 contains 15 residues. CDR1 and CDR2 from the germline V gene are SNHLY and FYNNEI. CDR3 DNA (partial): TGTGCCAGCCGGGGAGGCGGGAGGGCCTCCTACGAG. Amino acids: CASRGGGRASYE. The entire CDR3 protein is CASRGGGRASYEQYF.

Concerning this clone itself: The read is 3 residues too short to cover the CDR3 end, so that end is filled in from the germline J gene. The chain uses TRBV18 and TRBJ2-6, with D maybe TRBD2 (6 bases). The CDR3 has 15 amino acids. Germline V gene data show CDR1 as KGHSH and CDR2 as LQKENI. V lost 1 base and J 2 bases, leaving 6 bases between the germline ends. This CDR3 is CASSPRGAGANVLTF. The CDR3 DNA, read in part, is TGTGCCAGCTCACCACGGGGGGCTGGGGCCAACGTC.

A remark on this clone: The observed sequence ends 3 residues before the CDR3 terminus, with the missing tail filled in from the germline J gene. J is TRBJ1-5 and V is TRBV7-9; D not resolved. This CDR3 is 13 amino acids long. The V gene lost 1 base and the J gene lost 7 bases, with 8 bases spanning the gap. From germline, CDR1 is SEHNR and CDR2 FQNEAQ (reference sequence). The part of the CDR3 DNA that was read is TGTGCCAGCAGCTTAGGAGGCGGCCAGCCC. Amino acids: CASSLGGGQP. In full, the CDR3 reads CASSLGGGQPQHF.

Concerning this clone: The read is 3 residues too short to cover the CDR3 end, so that end is filled in from the germline J gene. J is TRBJ2-2 and V is TRBV7-8; 8 bases match TRBD1. The CDR3 contains 17 residues. The germline CDR1 and CDR2 sequences are SGHVS and FQNEAQ. With V trimmed by 0 bases and J by 8 bases, 11 bases remained unmatched. The CDR3 bases that were read are TGTGCCAGCAGCTTAGCTCTGGCAGGGGGCTTAAGGGGGGAG. It specifies CASSLALAGGLRGE. The full CDR3 sequence reads CASSLALAGGLRGELFF.

Worth noting for this clone: The read halts 3 residues ahead of the CDR3 end, with the missing end drawn from the germline J gene. The chain joins TRBV6-1 to TRBJ2-1, with 7 positions matching TRBD1. Germline V lookup: CDR1 MNHNS, CDR2 SASEGT. Trimming at V came to 4 bases and at J to 9 bases, leaving 15 bases not matched to a gene. The CDR3 extends over 16 amino acids. CDR3 in amino acids: CASSARQGPRDIEQFF. CDR3 bases read: TGTGCCAGCAGTGCCAGACAGGGACCCCGGGACATTGAG.

Worth noting for this clone: The read gets to within 3 residues of the CDR3 end, and the germline J gene fills in the rest. This rearrangement joins TRBV18 to TRBJ1-6, with D maybe TRBD1 (6 bases). The V gene's germline CDR1 is KGHSH and CDR2 LQKENI. The CDR3 is made up of 16 amino acids. The V and J ends lost 3 bases and 10 bases respectively, with 19 bases between them. The chain's CDR3 is CASSPTLGAPGSPLHF. The DNA read from the CDR3 is TGTGCCAGCTCACCCACGCTGGGGGCCCCTGGGTCACCC.

CDR3 residues: CASSEGLAGVSYNEQFF. CDR3 DNA, as far as it was read: TGTGCCAGCTCAGAAGGACTAGCGGGAGTAAGCTACAATGAG. This chain uses TRBV18 with TRBJ2-1, with 13 bases that match TRBD2. The CDR3 end lies 3 residues beyond the end of the read and is filled in from the germline J gene. Germline CDR1 and CDR2: KGHSH and LQKENI. V lost 5 bases and J lost 3; bases outside the gene matches: 7. This CDR3 is built from 17 residues.

In the case of this clone: The read is 3 residues too short to cover the CDR3 end, so that end is filled in from the germline J gene. J is TRBJ2-6 and V is TRBV18; TRBD1 matches at 9 bases. There are 18 residues in the CDR3. Trimming took 2 bases from V and 0 from J; bases not matched to a gene: 5. In germline, CDR1 is KGHSH, CDR2 LQKENI. The chain's CDR3 is CASSPTGTGPSGANVLTF. Incomplete CDR3 DNA: TGTGCCAGCTCACCAACCGGGACAGGGCCCTCTGGGGCCAACGTC.